This T cell receptor beta chain was obtained from a study of identical twins. A universal primer site was created by template switching, with the cDNA bearing unique molecular identifiers. TCRdb fed the 5' RACE reads into MiXCR, producing one record per CDR3 protein. Altogether roughly 230,000 distinct CDR3 sequences are present, about 8% being singletons, with the ten largest covering less than 4%. This CDR3 is 14 amino acids long. Between the trimmed V and J ends, which lost 7 bases and 4 bases, there was a span of 16 bases. This clonotype was counted only a few times. Its antigen is not known. Findings of the study overall: Insertions ran lower in abundant cord blood beta clonotypes, though not in memory repertoires.

A further study also used this sample, focusing on yellow fever vaccine responses in identical twins.

This clonotype originated in a woman younger than 35 in good health. V and J are TRBV12-3 or TRBV12-4 and TRBJ1-1; perhaps TRBD1 as D (6 bases). Sequencing was done on a sample of CD8+ T cells sorted from blood. CDR3 region: CASITGGSGTEAFF. Here the CDR3 DNA reads TGTGCCAGCATCACGGGGGGCTCGGGCACTGAAGCTTTCTTT.